This TCR beta chain was profiled in a study of blood T cell repertoires in COVID-19. The overall study: Acute-phase and convalescent COVID-19 samples originated in the United States, Italy and Spain.

Sequenced by immunoSEQ multiplex PCR; TCRdb stores in-frame clones only, minus some. The sample has some 320,000 clones; 90% are singletons. V was shortened by 6 bases and J by 1 base, with 13 bases between the two germline ends. The CDR3 is 14 residues long. Germline-derived CDR1 and CDR2 are SGHTA and FQGNSA. Enrolled through a virtual design, the participants were between roughly 18 and 90 years of age and came from some 26 US areas. Researchers sorted participants into cohorts using their self-reported clinical history. No more than 2 weeks before study entry, exposed participants had met a case of COVID-19.

Sequenced material: PBMCs or T cells enriched from blood (not recorded which). The sequence was obtained from a woman between 25 and 40 years old who had been exposed to COVID-19. The chain links TRBV7-2 to TRBJ2-7; tentatively, D is TRBD1 (6 bases). The CDR3 protein is CASSTGTRSYEQYF. CDR3 DNA: TGTGCCAGCAGTACAGGGACGAGATCCTACGAGCAGTACTTC.